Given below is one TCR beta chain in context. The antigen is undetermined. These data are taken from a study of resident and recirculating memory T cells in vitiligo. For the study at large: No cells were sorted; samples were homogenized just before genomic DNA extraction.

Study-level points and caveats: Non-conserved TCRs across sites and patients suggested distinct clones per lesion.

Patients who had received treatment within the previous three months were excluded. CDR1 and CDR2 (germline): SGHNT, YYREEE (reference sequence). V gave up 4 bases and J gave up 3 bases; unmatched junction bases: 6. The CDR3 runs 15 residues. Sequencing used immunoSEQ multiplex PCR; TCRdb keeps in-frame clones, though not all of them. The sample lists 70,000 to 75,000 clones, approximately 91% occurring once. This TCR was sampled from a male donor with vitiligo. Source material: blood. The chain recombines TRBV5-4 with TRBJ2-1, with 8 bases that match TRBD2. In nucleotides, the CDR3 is TGTGCCAGCAGCCCCGGGGGGGGCAGCTACAATGAGCAGTTCTTC. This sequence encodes CASSPGGGSYNEQFF.